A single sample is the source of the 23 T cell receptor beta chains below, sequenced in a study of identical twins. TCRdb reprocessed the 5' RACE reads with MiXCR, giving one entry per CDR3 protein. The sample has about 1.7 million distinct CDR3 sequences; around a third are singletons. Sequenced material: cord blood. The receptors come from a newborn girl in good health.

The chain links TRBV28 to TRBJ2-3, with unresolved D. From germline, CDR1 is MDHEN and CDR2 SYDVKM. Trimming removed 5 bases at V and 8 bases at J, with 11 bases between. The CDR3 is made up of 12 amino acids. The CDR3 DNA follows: TGTGCCAGCAGTCCCCTTTTGGGTACGCAGTATTTT. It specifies CASSPLLGTQYF. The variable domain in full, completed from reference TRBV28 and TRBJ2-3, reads DVKVTQSSRYLVKRTGEKVFLECVQDMDHENMFWYRQDPGLGLRLIYFSYDVKMKEKGDIPEGYSVSREKKERFSLILESASTNQTSMYLCASSPLLGTQYFGPGTRLTVL.

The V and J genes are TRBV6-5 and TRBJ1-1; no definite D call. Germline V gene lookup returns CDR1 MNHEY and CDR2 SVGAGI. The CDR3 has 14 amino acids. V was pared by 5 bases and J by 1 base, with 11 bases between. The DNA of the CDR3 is TGTGCCAGCAGTAACATCTTCTCGAACACTGAAGCTTTCTTT. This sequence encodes CASSNIFSNTEAFF.

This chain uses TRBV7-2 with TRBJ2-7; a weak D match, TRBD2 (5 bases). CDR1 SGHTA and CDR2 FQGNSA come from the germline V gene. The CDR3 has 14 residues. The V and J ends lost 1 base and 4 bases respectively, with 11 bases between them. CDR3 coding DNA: TGTGCCAGCAGCTTAGGACCCGGGGTTTACGAGCAGTACTTC. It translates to CASSLGPGVYEQYF.

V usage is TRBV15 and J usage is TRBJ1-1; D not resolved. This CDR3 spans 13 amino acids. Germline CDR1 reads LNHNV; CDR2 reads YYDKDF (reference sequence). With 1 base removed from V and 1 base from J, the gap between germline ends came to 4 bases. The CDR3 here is CATSRAKNTEAFF. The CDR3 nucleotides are TGTGCCACCAGCAGAGCAAAGAACACTGAAGCTTTCTTT. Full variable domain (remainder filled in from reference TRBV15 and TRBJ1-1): DAMVIQNPRYQVTQFGKPVTLSCSQTLNHNVMYWYQQKSSQAPKLLFHYYDKDFNNEADTPDNFQSRRPNTSFCFLDIRSPGLGDTAMYLCATSRAKNTEAFFGQGTRLTVV.

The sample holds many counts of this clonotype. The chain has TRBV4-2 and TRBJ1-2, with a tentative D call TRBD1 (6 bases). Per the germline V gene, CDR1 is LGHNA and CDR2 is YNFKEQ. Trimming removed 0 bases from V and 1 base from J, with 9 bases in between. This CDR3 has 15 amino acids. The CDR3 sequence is CASSQDRDNNYGYTF. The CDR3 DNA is TGTGCCAGCAGCCAAGATCGGGACAATAACTATGGCTACACCTTC.

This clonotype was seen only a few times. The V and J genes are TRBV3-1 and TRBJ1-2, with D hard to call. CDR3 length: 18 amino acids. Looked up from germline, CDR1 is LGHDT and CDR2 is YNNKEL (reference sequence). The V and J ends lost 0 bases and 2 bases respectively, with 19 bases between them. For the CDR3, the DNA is TGTGCCAGCAGCCAAGAGTTTTCGGTCAAAAGGAAAAACTATGGCTACACCTTC. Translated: CASSQEFSVKRKNYGYTF.

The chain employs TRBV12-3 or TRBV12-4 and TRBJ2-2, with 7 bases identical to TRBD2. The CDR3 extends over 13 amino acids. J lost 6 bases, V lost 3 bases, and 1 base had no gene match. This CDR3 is CASSFGGSGELFF. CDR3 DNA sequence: TGTGCCAGCAGTTTCGGGGGGTCCGGGGAGCTGTTTTTT.

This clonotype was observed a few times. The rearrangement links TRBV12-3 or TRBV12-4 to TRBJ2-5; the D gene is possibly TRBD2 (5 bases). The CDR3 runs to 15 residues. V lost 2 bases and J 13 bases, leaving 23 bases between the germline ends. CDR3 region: CASSLQTLANYERYF. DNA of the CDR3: TGTGCCAGCAGTTTACAAACCCTAGCAAACTACGAGCGGTACTTC.

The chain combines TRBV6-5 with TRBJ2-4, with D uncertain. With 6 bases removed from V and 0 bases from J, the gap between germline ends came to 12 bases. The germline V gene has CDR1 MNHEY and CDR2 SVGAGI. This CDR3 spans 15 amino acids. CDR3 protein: CASRVPPLAKNIQYF. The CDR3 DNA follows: TGTGCCAGCAGGGTCCCGCCACTAGCCAAAAACATTCAGTACTTC.

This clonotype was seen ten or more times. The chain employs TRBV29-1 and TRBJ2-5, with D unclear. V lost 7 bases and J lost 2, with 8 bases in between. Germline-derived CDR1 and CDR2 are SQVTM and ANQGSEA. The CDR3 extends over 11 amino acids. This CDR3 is CSAGRQETQYF. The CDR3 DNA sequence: TGCAGCGCCGGACGGCAAGAGACCCAGTACTTC. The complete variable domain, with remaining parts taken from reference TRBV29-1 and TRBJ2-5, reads SAVISQKPSRDICQRGTSLTIQCQVDSQVTMMFWYRQQPGQSLTLIATANQGSEATYESGFVIDKFPISRPNLTFSTLTVSNMSPEDSSIYLCSAGRQETQYFGPGTRLLVL.

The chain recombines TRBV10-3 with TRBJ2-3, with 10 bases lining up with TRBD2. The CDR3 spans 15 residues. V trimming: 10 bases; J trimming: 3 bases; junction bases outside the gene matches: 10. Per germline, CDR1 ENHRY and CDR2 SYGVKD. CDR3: CATGLAGAATDTQYF. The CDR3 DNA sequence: TGTGCCACCGGGCTAGCGGGAGCCGCGACAGATACGCAGTATTTT.

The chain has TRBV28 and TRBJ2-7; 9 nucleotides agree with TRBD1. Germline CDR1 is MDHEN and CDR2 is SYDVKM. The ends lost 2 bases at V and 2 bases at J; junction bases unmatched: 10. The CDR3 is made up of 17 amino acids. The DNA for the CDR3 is TGTGCCAGCAGTTTACCCCTGAGGACAGGGGTAGCCTACGAGCAGTACTTC. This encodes CASSLPLRTGVAYEQYF.

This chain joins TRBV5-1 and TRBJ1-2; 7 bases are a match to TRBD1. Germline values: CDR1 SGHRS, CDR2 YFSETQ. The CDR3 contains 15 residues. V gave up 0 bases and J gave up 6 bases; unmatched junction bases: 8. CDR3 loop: CASSLDPGQNHGYTF. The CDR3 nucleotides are TGCGCCAGCAGCTTGGATCCGGGACAGAACCATGGCTACACCTTC. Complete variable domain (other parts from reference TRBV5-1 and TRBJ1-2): KAGVTQTPRYLIKTRGQQVTLSCSPISGHRSVSWYQQTPGQGLQFLFEYFSETQRNKGNFPGRFSGRQFSNSRSEMNVSTLELGDSALYLCASSLDPGQNHGYTFGSGTRLTVV.

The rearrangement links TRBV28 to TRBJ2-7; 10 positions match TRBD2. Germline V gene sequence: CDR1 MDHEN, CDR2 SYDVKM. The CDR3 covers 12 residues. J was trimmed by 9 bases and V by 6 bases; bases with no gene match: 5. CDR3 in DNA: TGTGCCAGCAGCCTAGCTAGCGGGGGGCAGTACTTC. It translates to CASSLASGGQYF.

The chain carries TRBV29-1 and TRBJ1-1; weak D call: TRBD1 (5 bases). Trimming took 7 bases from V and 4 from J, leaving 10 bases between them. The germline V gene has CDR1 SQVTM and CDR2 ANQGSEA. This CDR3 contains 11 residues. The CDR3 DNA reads TGCAGCGCGTGGGGGGGCACTGAAGCTTTCTTT. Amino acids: CSAWGGTEAFF.

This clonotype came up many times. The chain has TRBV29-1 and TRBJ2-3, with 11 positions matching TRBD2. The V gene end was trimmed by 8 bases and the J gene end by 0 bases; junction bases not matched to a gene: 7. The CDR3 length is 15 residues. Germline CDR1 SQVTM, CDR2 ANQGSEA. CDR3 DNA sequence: TGCAGCTCCTACTGGACTAGCGGGAGCACAGATACGCAGTATTTT. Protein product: CSSYWTSGSTDTQYF.

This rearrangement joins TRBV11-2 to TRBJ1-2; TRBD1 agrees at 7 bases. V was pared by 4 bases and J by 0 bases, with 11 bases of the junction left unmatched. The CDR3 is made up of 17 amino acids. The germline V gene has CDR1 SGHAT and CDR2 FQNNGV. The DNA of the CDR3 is TGTGCCAGCAGCTCCACCCGGACAGGCAGAACTAACTATGGCTACACCTTC. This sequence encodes CASSSTRTGRTNYGYTF. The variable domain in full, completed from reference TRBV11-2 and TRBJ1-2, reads EAGVAQSPRYKIIEKRQSVAFWCNPISGHATLYWYQQILGQGPKLLIQFQNNGVVDDSQLPKDRFSAERLKGVDSTLKIQPAKLEDSAVYLCASSSTRTGRTNYGYTFGSGTRLTVV.

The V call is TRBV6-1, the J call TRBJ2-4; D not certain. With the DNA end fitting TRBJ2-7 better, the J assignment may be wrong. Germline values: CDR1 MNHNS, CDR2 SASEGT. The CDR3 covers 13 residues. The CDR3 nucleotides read TGTGCCAGCAGTGAAGCCGCCGCCTACGAGCAGTACTTC. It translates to CASSEAAAYEQYF.

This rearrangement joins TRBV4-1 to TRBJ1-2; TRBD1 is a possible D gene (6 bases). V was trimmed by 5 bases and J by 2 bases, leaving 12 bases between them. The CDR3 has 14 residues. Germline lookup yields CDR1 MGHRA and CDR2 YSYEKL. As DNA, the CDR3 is TGCGCCAGCAGCTTACCGGGACACAACTATGGCTACACCTTC. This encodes CASSLPGHNYGYTF.

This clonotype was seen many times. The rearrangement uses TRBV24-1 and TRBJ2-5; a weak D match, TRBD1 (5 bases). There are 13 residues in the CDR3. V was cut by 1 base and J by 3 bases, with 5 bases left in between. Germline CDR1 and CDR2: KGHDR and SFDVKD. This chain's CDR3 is CATSDLQEETQYF. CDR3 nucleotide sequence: TGTGCCACCAGTGATTTACAGGAAGAGACCCAGTACTTC.

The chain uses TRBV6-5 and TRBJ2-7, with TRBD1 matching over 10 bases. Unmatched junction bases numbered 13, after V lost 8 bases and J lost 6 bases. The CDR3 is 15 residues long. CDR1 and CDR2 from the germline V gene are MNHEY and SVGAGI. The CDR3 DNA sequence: TGTGCCAGCGGGATTAACCGGGACAGGGGTTCCGAGCAGTACTTC. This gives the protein CASGINRDRGSEQYF.

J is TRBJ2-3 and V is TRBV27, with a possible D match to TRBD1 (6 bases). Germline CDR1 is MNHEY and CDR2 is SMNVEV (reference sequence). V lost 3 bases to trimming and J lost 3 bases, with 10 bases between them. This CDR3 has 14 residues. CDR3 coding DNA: TGTGCCAGCAGTTTTCAACAGGGTACAGATACGCAGTATTTT. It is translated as CASSFQQGTDTQYF.

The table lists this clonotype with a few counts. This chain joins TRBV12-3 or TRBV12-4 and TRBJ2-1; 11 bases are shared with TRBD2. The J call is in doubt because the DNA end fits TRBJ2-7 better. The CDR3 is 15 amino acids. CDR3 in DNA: TGTGCCAGCAGCCCTAGCGGGGGGACATACAATGAGCAGTACTTC. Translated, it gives CASSPSGGTYNEQYF.